This paragraph covers one T cell receptor beta chain sequence. Methods used by the authors: The assay estimated nucleated cells by amplifying reference gene primers. Sequenced by immunoSEQ multiplex PCR; TCRdb stores in-frame clones only, minus some. V and J calls and clone size come straight from that table; D and trimming were deduced from the DNA. This sample has around 190,000 clones, with about 85% found just once. The sample comes from a study of blood T cell repertoires in COVID-19. Across the study: Samples taken during acute and convalescent COVID-19 were collected in the United States, Italy and Spain.

CDR1 is KGHDR, CDR2 SFDVKD, per germline. The CDR3 loop spans 14 amino acids. The germline V and J ends were trimmed by 3 bases and 7 bases, with 12 bases remaining between them. Participants came from about two dozen US areas, aged about 18 to 95 years. Cohort assignment relied on participant-reported clinical history. This receptor was identified in a woman aged 40 to 50 in a cohort exposed to, infected with or recovered from COVID-19 (not recorded which). The specimen was PBMCs or T cells enriched from blood (not recorded which). The chain is built from TRBV24-1 and TRBJ1-3, with D hard to call. The CDR3 sequence is CATSDPLNGNTIYF. In nucleotides, the CDR3 is TGTGCCACCAGTGATCCTCTCAACGGGAACACCATATATTTT.